These 28 T cell receptor beta chains originate from one sample sequenced in a study of blood T cell repertoires in COVID-19. TCRdb's copy holds only in-frame clones and misses some; the assay was immunoSEQ multiplex PCR. This table holds about 250,000 clones, 70% to 90% found once. Sequencing was done on a sample of peripheral blood. These receptors were collected from an older woman with active or convalescent COVID-19.

This clone appeared many times. The chain uses TRBV20-1 and TRBJ1-2; D gene uncertain. Trimming removed 3 bases from V and 7 bases from J, with 9 bases in between. CDR3 length: 11 residues. Per germline, CDR1 DFQATT and CDR2 SNEGSKA (reference sequence). CDR3 residues: CSASQAFGYTF. The CDR3, as DNA: TGCAGTGCTAGCCAGGCTTTTGGCTACACCTTC.

This chain uses TRBV5-6 with TRBJ2-7; 10 bases line up with TRBD1. V lost 5 bases to trimming and J lost 4 bases; unmatched junction nucleotides: 3. Germline V gene data show CDR1 as SGHDT and CDR2 as YYEEEE. This CDR3 region has 13 residues. CDR3 sequence (DNA): TGTGCCAGCAGGCGGGACAGGGGTTACGAGCAGTACGTC. Translating gives CASRRDRGYEQYV.

The chain employs TRBV15 and TRBJ2-5; 9 positions agree with TRBD2. CDR3 length equals 17 residues. V lost 4 bases and J lost 2; bases outside the gene matches: 11. The germline CDR1 and CDR2 sequences are LNHNV and YYDKDF (reference sequence). The CDR3 DNA reads as TGTGCCACCAGCACCGGCGGGGGGGCCCCCCCACAAGAGACCCAGTACTTC. Protein sequence: CATSTGGGAPPQETQYF.

This CDR3 reads CASSQDRGTGELFF. The DNA for the CDR3 is TGCGCCAGCAGCCAAGACAGGGGCACCGGGGAGCTGTTTTTT. V and J are TRBV4-1 and TRBJ2-2; D is perhaps TRBD1 (6 bases). The V end lost 0 bases, the J end lost 4 bases, and 6 bases lay between the germline ends. This CDR3 is built from 14 residues. The V gene's germline CDR1 is MGHRA and CDR2 YSYEKL.

V usage is TRBV18 and J usage is TRBJ1-1, with TRBD1 identical over 7 bases. Per germline, CDR1 KGHSH and CDR2 LQKENI. The CDR3 is 15 residues long. V was pared by 3 bases and J by 0 bases, with 4 bases of the junction left unmatched. CDR3 nucleotides: TGTGCCAGCTCACCCATACAGGGGATGAACACTGAAGCTTTCTTT. Protein product: CASSPIQGMNTEAFF.

Only one count was recorded for this clone. This chain connects TRBV2 to TRBJ2-5; maybe TRBD1 (6 bases). The CDR3 sequence is 15 residues long. Trimming removed 4 bases at V and 0 bases at J, with 12 bases between. CDR1 and CDR2 from the germline V gene are SNHLY and FYNNEI. The DNA of the CDR3 is TGTGCCAGCAGTGTTGGTGGACAGTACCAAGAGACCCAGTACTTC. This codes for CASSVGGQYQETQYF.

The V and J genes are TRBV10-3 and TRBJ2-1; D might be TRBD2 (7 bases). Trimming removed 4 bases from V and 0 bases from J, with 13 bases in between. The CDR3 covers 16 residues. The germline CDR1 and CDR2 sequences are ENHRY and SYGVKD. The CDR3 loop reads CAISGGGGSSYNEQFF. DNA of the CDR3: TGTGCCATCAGTGGGGGAGGGGGGAGCTCCTACAATGAGCAGTTCTTC.

This chain links TRBV6-1 with TRBJ2-2; D call uncertain. CDR1 is MNHNS and CDR2 is SASEGT in the germline V gene. Trimming pared 3 bases from V and 5 bases from J, leaving 7 bases between. The CDR3 length is 13 residues. The CDR3 bases are TGTGCCAGCAGTGAGATAGTAACCGGGGAGCTGTTTTTT. Translated, it gives CASSEIVTGELFF.

The count of this clone is one. This chain connects TRBV28 to TRBJ1-5; 7 bases are a match to TRBD1. Germline V lookup: CDR1 MDHEN, CDR2 SYDVKM. After removal of 5 bases from V and 4 bases from J, the junction contained 2 bases not matched to a gene. The CDR3 spans 13 residues. The CDR3 sequence is CASSLDRNQPQHF. CDR3 nucleotide sequence: TGTGCCAGCAGTCTGGACAGGAATCAGCCCCAGCATTTT.

The chain carries TRBV11-3 and TRBJ2-7; a possible D gene is TRBD2 (6 bases). CDR1 is SGHNT and CDR2 is YENEEA in the germline V gene. The CDR3 has 13 residues. Trimming cost V 5 bases and J 5 bases, with 13 bases left between them. As DNA, the CDR3 is TGTGCCAGCAGCCCACGGACGGGGGACGAGCAGTACGTC. Encoded protein: CASSPRTGDEQYV.

The chain uses TRBV9 and TRBJ2-1, with TRBD2 matching 9 bases. V trimming: 3 bases; J trimming: 7 bases; junction bases outside the gene matches: 11. This CDR3 spans 16 amino acids. The germline V gene encodes CDR1 SGDLS and CDR2 YYNGEE. The CDR3 DNA is TGTGCCAGCAGCGAATCGGGGCGGGAGGGCCGAAATGAGCAGTTCTTC. Residues: CASSESGREGRNEQFF.

This chain connects TRBV6-5 to TRBJ2-1; possibly TRBD2 for D (5 bases). The CDR3 extends over 15 amino acids. V was pared by 5 bases and J by 6 bases, with 17 bases between. Germline CDR1 is MNHEY and CDR2 is SVGAGI. The CDR3 DNA sequence: TGTGCCAGCAGTACTCCCTTGACTGGGAGCAATGAGCAGTTCTTC. This translates into CASSTPLTGSNEQFF.

The CDR3 loop reads CASSGETGQHF. The CDR3 nucleotides are TGTGCCAGTAGTGGAGAGACAGGCCAGCATTTT. The chain employs TRBV19 and TRBJ1-5; a possible D gene is TRBD1 (6 bases). Deletions cut 5 bases from V and 12 bases from J, with 11 bases between. The CDR3 runs 11 residues. Germline CDR1 LNHDA, CDR2 SQIVND (reference sequence).

The chain is built from TRBV19 and TRBJ1-3; a weak D match, TRBD1 (5 bases). Trimming cost V 5 bases and J 2 bases, with 13 bases left between them. Germline CDR1 is LNHDA and CDR2 is SQIVND (reference sequence). The CDR3 runs to 15 residues. CDR3: CASSSSRVAGNTIYF. The CDR3 bases are TGTGCCAGTAGTTCTTCCAGGGTCGCTGGAAACACCATATATTTT.

This chain joins TRBV18 and TRBJ2-5; 7 bases match TRBD1. CDR1 KGHSH and CDR2 LQKENI come from the germline V gene. Trimming removed 2 bases from V and 4 bases from J; junction bases left unmatched: 1. The CDR3 runs 13 residues. In nucleotides, the CDR3 is TGTGCCAGCTCACCAACAGGGGTAGAGACCCAGTACTTC. Translating gives CASSPTGVETQYF.

This rearrangement joins TRBV30 to TRBJ2-5; the D gene is possibly TRBD2 (5 bases). Germline loops: CDR1 GTSNPN, CDR2 SVGIG (reference sequence). V was trimmed by 8 bases and J by 2 bases, leaving 24 bases between them. This CDR3 comprises 16 residues. This CDR3 is CAGQRLALFIQETQYF. CDR3 DNA: TGTGCCGGGCAGCGGCTAGCTCTTTTTATACAAGAGACCCAGTACTTC.

This sequence joins TRBV19 and TRBJ1-6; D unclear. Trimming removed 3 bases at V and 4 bases at J, with 13 bases between. Germline V gene lookup returns CDR1 LNHDA and CDR2 SQIVND (reference sequence). The CDR3 runs to 16 residues. The CDR3 DNA follows: TGTGCCAGTAGTATGAAAGAGCAAGCGTATAATTCACCCCTCCACTTT. Translated: CASSMKEQAYNSPLHF.

This chain links TRBV19 with TRBJ1-6; unclear D gene. This CDR3 is 15 amino acids long. Germline V gives CDR1 LNHDA, CDR2 SQIVND (reference sequence). Trimming stripped 3 bases from V and 3 bases from J, with 9 bases between. CDR3 region: CASSILEVYNSPLHF. As DNA, the CDR3 is TGTGCCAGTAGTATCCTGGAGGTCTATAATTCACCCCTCCACTTT.

This clone was picked up a small number of times. This chain connects TRBV5-4 to TRBJ2-7; TRBD2 aligns across 13 bases. Germline V gene sequence: CDR1 SGHNT, CDR2 YYREEE (reference sequence). The CDR3 is 15 residues long. Unmatched junction bases numbered 2, after V lost 3 bases and J lost 2 bases. CDR3 in DNA: TGTGCCAGCAGCTCCGGGACTAGCGGGACCTACGAGCAGTACTTC. Residues: CASSSGTSGTYEQYF.

The rearrangement uses TRBV5-1 and TRBJ2-7; TRBD1 agrees at 9 bases. Germline V gene sequence: CDR1 SGHRS, CDR2 YFSETQ. With 4 bases clipped from V and 3 bases from J, the junction kept 8 bases outside the gene matches. The CDR3 has 15 amino acids. The CDR3 DNA follows: TGCGCCAGCAGCGTATCGGGACAGGGAAGCTACGAGCAGTACTTC. Translating gives CASSVSGQGSYEQYF.

The V gene is TRBV24-1, the J gene TRBJ2-1, with D perhaps TRBD2 (6 bases). CDR3 length: 18 amino acids. V lost 4 bases to trimming and J lost 0 bases, with 18 bases between them. Germline V CDR1 and CDR2: KGHDR, SFDVKD. The CDR3 here is CATSDSTISGGSYNEQFF. CDR3 nucleotides: TGTGCCACCAGTGACAGCACAATTAGCGGAGGCTCCTACAATGAGCAGTTCTTC.

This chain connects TRBV6-1 to TRBJ1-2, with unresolved D. CDR1 and CDR2 (germline): MNHNS, SASEGT. This CDR3 spans 12 amino acids. The ends were cut back, 2 bases at V and 8 bases at J, with 9 bases in the middle. CDR3 protein: CASSETPWGYTF. In nucleotides, the CDR3 is TGTGCCAGCAGTGAAACTCCCTGGGGCTACACCTTC.

The chain has TRBV19 and TRBJ1-4; no firm D call. The ends were cut back, 4 bases at V and 4 bases at J, with 13 bases in the middle. This CDR3 is built from 15 residues. Germline values: CDR1 LNHDA, CDR2 SQIVND (reference sequence). In DNA form, the CDR3 reads TGTGCCAGTAGTACCATCTCTGCGGGTAATGAAAAACTGTTTTTT. Translated, it gives CASSTISAGNEKLFF.

The rearrangement links TRBV4-1 to TRBJ1-3, with 7 nucleotides matching TRBD1. The length of the CDR3 is 14 residues. Germline V gene sequence: CDR1 MGHRA, CDR2 YSYEKL. V was clipped by 4 bases and J by 2 bases; unmatched bases: 2. As DNA, the CDR3 is TGCGCCAGCAGCCCGACAGGGACTGGAAACACCATATATTTT. Translated: CASSPTGTGNTIYF.

The chain links TRBV2 to TRBJ2-5; 7 bases match TRBD2. Germline V CDR1 and CDR2: SNHLY, FYNNEI. The CDR3 contains 12 residues. J gave up 5 bases and V 7 bases, and 4 bases lay outside the gene matches. The CDR3 nucleotides read TGTGCCAGCACCCCGGGGGGTGAGACCCAGTACTTC. As protein: CASTPGGETQYF.

The chain joins TRBV6-9 to TRBJ2-3; tentatively, D is TRBD1 (5 bases). Germline-derived CDR1 and CDR2 are MNHGY and SVAAGI. The CDR3 contains 13 residues. V was clipped by 4 bases and J by 3 bases, with 8 bases between them. The DNA of the CDR3 is TGTGCCAGCAGTTCAGGGTCAACAGATACGCAGTATTTT. Translation gives CASSSGSTDTQYF.

The rearrangement uses TRBV11-3 and TRBJ2-1; 13 bases align to TRBD2. There are 17 residues in the CDR3. Looked up from germline, CDR1 is SGHNT and CDR2 is YENEEA. V shed 0 bases, J shed 7 bases, and the junction held 6 bases outside the gene matches. The CDR3 region has the DNA TGTGCCAGCAGCTTAGATTGGGGACTAGCGGGAAGGAATGAGCAGTTCTTC. Protein product: CASSLDWGLAGRNEQFF.

This clone showed up many times. Other DNA sequences within the sample encode an identical CDR3. V is TRBV11-2 and J is TRBJ1-2; a possible D gene is TRBD1 (6 bases). This CDR3 comprises 15 residues. Trimming stripped 1 base from V and 5 bases from J, with 14 bases between. Germline V CDR1 and CDR2: SGHAT, FQNNGV. The CDR3 region has the DNA TGTGCCAGCAGCTTAGCAGGGGAAAGGGGGTATGGCTACACCTTC. Protein sequence: CASSLAGERGYGYTF.